This is a list of T cell receptor beta chains from one sample in a study of T cells in Graves' hyperthyroidism and ophthalmopathy. TCRdb analysed the multiplex PCR reads with MiXCR anew, one entry per CDR3 protein. The table lists fewer than 110,000 distinct CDR3 sequences, around a sixth of them singletons. Sequenced sample: blood. The receptors here all came from a woman between 45 and 60 years old with Graves' hyperthyroidism. CDR3s include the opening cysteine and the closing phenylalanine or tryptophan. A D gene is named only where the DNA matches it firmly. Some rows have no size entry. The others give once, few or many, or a class for an expanded clone.

>many|TRBD2|TRBJ2-1|17|TRBV5-1
TGCGCCAGCAGCTTGCCCGGGACTAGCGGGCCTCACAATGAGCAGTTCTTC
CASSLPGTSGPHNEQFF
>few|NA|TRBJ2-1|15|TRBV10-2
TGCGCCAGCAGTACTTCCCTCCTGGCGGGTAATGAGCAGTTCTTC
CASSTSLLAGNEQFF
>many|TRBD1|TRBJ1-1|13|TRBV7-2
TGTGCCAGCAGCTTCGAACAGGGGCTTGAAGCTTTCTTT
CASSFEQGLEAFF
>NA|TRBD2|TRBJ2-1|18|TRBV2
TGTGCCAGCAGTGACCCGTATATTGGGGCTAGCGGGTACAATGAGCAGTTCTTC
CASSDPYIGASGYNEQFF
>few|NA|TRBJ2-7|13|TRBV7-3
TGTGCCAGCAGCTTAAGCCAGTCCTACGAGCAGTACTTC
CASSLSQSYEQYF
>many|TRBD2|TRBJ2-2|15|TRBV19
TGTGCCAGTAGTATAGCCGGGAGGGGCACCGGGGAGCTGTTTTTT
CASSIAGRGTGELFF
>many|NA|TRBJ2-6|13|TRBV20-1
TGCAGTGCTCTCTTTCCCGGGGCCAACGTCCTGACTTTC
CSALFPGANVLTF
>many|NA|TRBJ2-7|14|TRBV27
TGTGCCAGCAGTCCCGTGGGACCCCACTACGAGCAGTACTTC
CASSPVGPHYEQYF
>NA|NA|TRBJ2-3|16|TRBV20-1
TGCAGTGCCCGCGGTCTTGCCCCGGGCCCCACAGATACGCAGTATTTT
CSARGLAPGPTDTQYF
>many|TRBD2|TRBJ2-2|18|TRBV5-1
TGCGCCAGCAGCCCCCAAGGGCCTGCGGGAGGGATCCCCGGGGAGCTGTTTTTT
CASSPQGPAGGIPGELFF
>many|TRBD1|TRBJ1-6|14|TRBV20-1
TGCAGTGCTATCGATTACAGGGGTAATTCACCCCTCCACTTT
CSAIDYRGNSPLHF
>many|NA|TRBJ1-2|16|TRBV10-3
TGTGCCATCAGTGAGCCGGACAAGGCTACTAACTATGGCTACACCTTC
CAISEPDKATNYGYTF
>many|TRBD1|TRBJ1-6|15|TRBV6-5
TGTGCCAGCAGTTACTCGAGGCAGGGGGGGTCACCCCTCCACTTT
CASSYSRQGGSPLHF
>many|TRBD1|TRBJ1-2|15|TRBV6-2/TRBV6-3
TGTGCCAGCAGTTACTTTGGACAGGGCAGCTATGGCTACACCTTC
CASSYFGQGSYGYTF
>many|TRBD2|TRBJ2-1|15|TRBV19
TGTGCCAGTAGTATCCCTAGCGGGAGCTACAATGAGCAGTTCTTC
CASSIPSGSYNEQFF
>NA|TRBD2|TRBJ2-3|13|TRBV12-3/TRBV12-4
TGTGCCAGCACTAGCGGGGCTTCAGATACGCAGTATTTT
CASTSGASDTQYF
>many|TRBD1|TRBJ2-7|15|TRBV7-9
TGTGCCAGCAGCTCCCAGGGGGAGCGCCTCTACGAGCAGTACTTC
CASSSQGERLYEQYF
>few|TRBD1|TRBJ1-1|13|TRBV29-1
TGCAGCGTTGAAGTAGACAGGGGAAACACGGCTTTCTTT
CSVEVDRGNTAFF
>many|TRBD2|TRBJ2-1|15|TRBV29-1
TGCAGCGTGAAGACCCCGGGACTAGCGGGAGGAAAGCAGTTCTTC
CSVKTPGLAGGKQFF
>few|TRBD2|TRBJ2-2|18|TRBV7-9
TGTGCCAGCAGCTTAGTCGGGCGACTAGCGCGAAACACCGGGGAGCTGTTTTTT
CASSLVGRLARNTGELFF